The entry that follows covers one TCR beta chain sequence. This clone showed up just a few times. Its antigen remains undetermined. The record has no base qualities; no much larger clone is one base away. The entry originates in a study of memory CD4+ T cells and cytomegalovirus serostatus (dated by TCRdb to between 2018 and 2020). Study-level background: The cohort included around 35 healthy adults from Belgium, of whom 9 were CMV seropositive and roughly 24 were CMV seronegative. CD4+ memory TCRbeta repertoires of a Belgian cohort with known cytomegalovirus serostatus were sequenced in order to replicate a published TCR-based CMV serostatus classifier.

Genomic DNA was extracted from sorted cells with the Quick-DNA Microprep Kit. TCRbeta DNA was amplified with the immunoSEQ hsTCRbeta kit following the manufacturer's protocol. An Illumina MiSeq instrument was used to sequence the TCRbeta libraries. The published analysis was carried out like this. After out-of-frame sequences were removed, under 2.5 million distinct TCRbeta sequences remained, averaging about 67,000 per individual. Two values were used to score each individual: the count of over 150 previously reported CMV-associated TCRbeta sequences and the total count of productive distinct TCRbeta sequences. A beta-binomial model was reimplemented in Python, and random forests from scikit-learn, run with default parameters, were trained on data from the US cohort. Classifier performance on the Belgian cohort was reported as the median AUC with percentile confidence intervals calculated over 10,000 bootstrap iterations. TCRdb took over this immuneACCESS table, retaining in-frame rearrangements with V and J assigned. Such tables are incomplete; in checked studies, under half of the missing clones stem from an unresolved V gene, and the remainder is unexplained. From that table come the V and J calls and clone size; the DNA was used to work out D and trimming. The table for this sample lists about 58,000 clones; roughly 84% of them were counted only once. Roughly 0.5% of the sample is held by the ten biggest clonotypes.

Study-level results and caveats: A median bootstrapped AUC of almost 0.96 with a 95% CI of 0.76-1.00 was achieved on the Belgian cohort by the original-framework classifier. CMV serostatus prediction reached a median bootstrapped AUC of roughly 0.96 with the original framework and 0.75 to 0.92 with a US-trained random forest. Among the 160 or so previously reported CMV-associated TCRbeta sequences, 67 showed up in the CD4+ memory repertoires, with each one found in between one and five individuals. Only CD4+CD45RO+ memory cells were sequenced, in contrast to the original study, in which naive and memory CD4+ and CD8+ populations were covered. Results were interpreted as suggesting that the CMV-associated TCR signature is largely present in the CD4+ memory repertoire.

For CDR1 and CDR2, the germline V gene lists SNHLY and FYNNEI. At the junction V is shortened by 4 bases and J by 7 bases; bases outside the gene matches: 9. Including cysteine and phenylalanine, the CDR3 has 14 amino acids. Just CDR3 DNA is preserved here, 42 bases in frame from base 1. A FACSAria II was used to sort memory CD4+ T cells, defined as single viable CD3+CD4+CD8-CD45RO+ cells. CMV serostatus was determined using a Roche Elecsys assay that detects serum IgG against CMV pp150, pp28, p38 and p52. After the samples were thawed, total CD4+ T cells were enriched through positive selection using CD4 magnetic microbeads. The samples came from a different study that was designed specifically to examine the CD4+ T cell memory repertoire. Peripheral blood mononuclear cells were isolated and cryopreserved following standard operating procedures; serum was stored at -80 °C. CD3-PerCP (BW264/56), CD4-APC (RPA-T4), CD45RO-PE (UCHT1) and CD8-Pacific Orange (3B5) antibodies were used for staining, and non-viable cells were excluded with Sytox blue.

In this chain, TRBV2 is recombined with TRBJ1-2, with 7 bases in between that match TRBD1. The receptor's source is an adult in good health and CMV-seronegative. Some clones in this sample may be carry-over from other donors' samples. Sequenced input: memory CD4+ T cells from blood. The DNA sequence is as follows: TGTGCCAGCAGTGGGGTAGAGGGGGCCGGTGGCTACACCTTC. Translation gives CASSGVEGAGGYTF.